The T cell receptor beta chain described here comes from a study of response to subunit inactivated influenza vaccine. This clonotype was counted many times. MiXCR, applied by TCRdb to the RT-PCR reads, yields one record per CDR3 protein. The sample consists of over 450,000 distinct CDR3 sequences, over 10% of them appearing once. The V gene's germline CDR1 is SGHRS and CDR2 YFSETQ. V lost 4 bases, J lost 0 bases, and 5 bases stayed unmatched. The length of the CDR3 is 15 residues. The starting material was PBMCs from blood, obtained about 40 days after vaccination. The clonotype comes from a man between 50 and 59 years old who received an inactivated influenza vaccine. The chain uses TRBV5-1 and TRBJ1-2; TRBD1 agrees at 8 bases. The CDR3 spells CASSTSTGANYGYTF. The CDR3, as DNA: TGCGCCAGCAGCACCTCGACAGGGGCTAACTATGGCTACACCTTC.